This T cell receptor (beta chain) was identified in a study of blood T cell repertoires in COVID-19 (dated by TCRdb to the early 2020s). In the study overall: The collaborator samples originated in the United States, Italy and Spain and spanned the acute and convalescent phases of COVID-19. The prospective study material was composed of cDNA or gDNA derived from T cells, B-cell-depleted T cells, or PBMCs. The dataset comprised deeply sampled blood TCRbeta repertoires from subjects exposed to, actively infected with, or recovered from COVID-19. A freely available public database, intended as a resource for researchers studying the immune response to SARS-CoV-2, is where the repertoires were released. Samples came from the ongoing ImmuneRACE study (first 160 participants) plus 1,254 subjects from 6 global collaborators. The sample metadata nearly always contained a de-identified subject ID, COVID-19 status, age in years and sex. HLA class I and class II types, where available, came from metadata supplied by the sample provider rather than from assay-based typing.

TCRbeta CDR3 regions were amplified from genomic DNA using the immunoSEQ Assay, a bias-controlled multiplex PCR. In the original analysis: The number of nucleated cells in each sample was estimated from the amplification of reference gene primers within the assay. To quantify the absolute abundance of each unique TCRbeta CDR3 rearrangement, sequence reads were collapsed and filtered. For each sample, productive Simpson clonality was calculated as the square root of Simpson's diversity index over productive rearrangements. TCRdb re-hosts the immuneACCESS table, in-frame sequences only. Its copies lack some clones; in the studies checked, an unresolved V gene accounts for under half of them, and the cause for the rest is not known. D and trimming were read from the DNA, whereas the V and J calls and clone size are those reported in that table. A total of more than 95,000 clones appear in this sample, approximately 83% of them only once. The top ten clonotypes cover 2.5% to 3.5% of the sample.

Each collaborating institution followed its own protocols to collect whole blood in K2EDTA tubes. For TCRbeta analysis, collaborator samples were shipped as frozen whole blood, as isolated PBMCs, or as DNA extracted from either sample type. This clone was counted once. Which antigen it targets is not known. The input lacks base qualities; no much larger clone sits a single base away. Spanning cysteine to phenylalanine, the CDR3 consists of 13 amino acids. The only DNA kept is the CDR3, 39 bases in frame from the first base. Trimmed from V: 7 bases; trimmed from J: 4 bases; junction bases lacking a gene match: 7. From the germline V gene, CDR1 is SQVTM and CDR2 is ANQGSEA. The study at large found these results: The quantity of clinical and demographic metadata differed by source and by participant and was supplied without curation.

Sequenced input: peripheral blood. This sequence uses TRBV29-1 and TRBJ2-1, with 7 central nucleotides matching TRBD1. The sequence was collected from a woman older than 75 with active or convalescent COVID-19. The CDR3 reads as follows: CSGRRTGYNEQFF. At the DNA level, the sequence is TGCAGCGGCCGACGGACAGGTTACAATGAGCAGTTCTTC.